What follows are 21 T cell receptor beta chains derived from one specimen sequenced in a study of shared clonotypes between healthy human individuals. Generated by immunoSEQ multiplex PCR, the TCRdb table keeps only in-frame clones and is missing some. The sample lists hundreds of thousands of clones; around 79% were seen once. The sequencing sample was made of PBMCs. These receptors came from a woman aged 40 to 50 in good health. Some clones in this sample may be carry-over from other donors' samples.

The CDR3 sequence: CASSGQGGETQYF. The CDR3, as DNA: TGTGCCAGCAGTGGACAGGGAGGGGAGACCCAGTACTTC. V and J are TRBV2 and TRBJ2-5; D tentatively reads TRBD1 or TRBD2 (7 bases each). The germline V gene has CDR1 SNHLY and CDR2 FYNNEI. Trimming cost V 4 bases and J 5 bases, with 11 bases left between them. The CDR3 length is 13 residues. The full variable domain, its missing parts supplied by reference TRBV2 and TRBJ2-5, is EPEVTQTPSHQVTQMGQEVILRCVPISNHLYFYWYRQILGQKVEFLVSFYNNEISEKSEIFDDQFSVERPDGSNFTLKIRSTKLEDSAMYFCASSGQGGETQYFGPGTRLLVL.

V usage is TRBV10-3 and J usage is TRBJ1-2; D unresolved. The CDR3 has 14 amino acids. CDR1 and CDR2 (germline): ENHRY, SYGVKD. The V gene lost 6 bases and the J gene lost 6 bases, with 17 bases spanning the gap. The CDR3 sequence: CAIRGNEVLNGYTF. DNA for the CDR3: TGTGCCATCAGAGGGAATGAGGTATTGAATGGCTACACCTTC.

The chain recombines TRBV28 with TRBJ2-7; TRBD1 agrees at 10 bases. Trimming cost V 7 bases and J 1 base; bases outside gene matches: 4. Germline V gene data show CDR1 as MDHEN and CDR2 as SYDVKM. CDR3 length: 14 residues. In DNA form, the CDR3 reads TGTGCCAGCAAAAGACAGGGGGCTTCCTACGAGCAGTACTTC. It specifies CASKRQGASYEQYF.

The chain uses TRBV11-3 and TRBJ2-5; the D gene is possibly TRBD1 (5 bases). The CDR3 spans 13 residues. The V end lost 0 bases, the J end lost 6 bases, and 8 bases lay between the germline ends. The germline gives CDR1 SGHNT, CDR2 YENEEA. The CDR3 loop is CASSLDRDQTQYF. DNA for the CDR3: TGTGCCAGCAGCTTAGACAGGGATCAGACCCAGTACTTC.

The chain carries TRBV6-5 and TRBJ1-1; D unclear. There are 15 residues in the CDR3. Trimming took 2 bases from V and 0 from J, leaving 10 bases between them. Germline V gives CDR1 MNHEY, CDR2 SVGAGI. CDR3 sequence: CASSYVGRLNTEAFF. The CDR3 DNA is TGTGCCAGCAGTTACGTGGGTCGGTTGAACACTGAAGCTTTCTTT.

This chain links TRBV27 with TRBJ2-7; TRBD2 matches 16 bases. The CDR3 runs 15 residues. Per germline, CDR1 MNHEY and CDR2 SMNVEV (reference sequence). J lost 9 bases, V lost 4 bases, and 6 bases had no gene match. This chain's CDR3 is CASSSSGLAGGVQYF. CDR3 coding DNA: TGTGCCAGCAGTTCCTCGGGACTAGCGGGAGGGGTGCAGTACTTC.

The CDR3 is CASSLVTGSPDTQYF. In nucleotides, the CDR3 is TGTGCCAGCAGCTTAGTGACCGGAAGTCCAGATACGCAGTATTTT. This chain uses TRBV11-2 with TRBJ2-3, with D unclear. The germline V gene has CDR1 SGHAT and CDR2 FQNNGV. This CDR3 has 15 residues. Trimming stripped 1 base from V and 4 bases from J, with 12 bases between.

V gene TRBV28 combines with J gene TRBJ2-4; TRBD1 agrees at 10 bases. Trimming at V came to 4 bases and at J to 8 bases, leaving 5 bases not matched to a gene. CDR3 size: 14 residues. CDR1 is MDHEN, CDR2 SYDVKM, per germline. In nucleotides, the CDR3 is TGTGCCAGCAGTTATCAGGACAGGGGGGACATTCAGTACTTC. Protein sequence: CASSYQDRGDIQYF.

The chain links TRBV28 to TRBJ1-5; possibly TRBD1 for D (5 bases). Germline-derived CDR1 and CDR2 are MDHEN and SYDVKM. The length of the CDR3 is 17 residues. Deletions cut 0 bases from V and 0 bases from J, with 12 bases between. In DNA form, the CDR3 reads TGTGCCAGCAGTTTATGGCCGGGACTAGATAGCAATCAGCCCCAGCATTTT. This gives the protein CASSLWPGLDSNQPQHF.

The genes are TRBV6-1 and TRBJ2-7; D is undetermined. This CDR3 is built from 9 residues. V lost 9 bases to trimming and J lost 3 bases, with 3 bases between them. Germline values: CDR1 MNHNS, CDR2 SASEGT. CDR3 in amino acids: CASGYEQYF. CDR3 DNA sequence: TGTGCCAGTGGCTACGAGCAGTACTTC.

The genes are TRBV6-1 and TRBJ2-1; 11 bases fit TRBD2. From germline, CDR1 is MNHNS and CDR2 SASEGT. V lost 6 bases to trimming and J lost 6 bases; unmatched junction nucleotides: 1. The CDR3 has 13 residues. CDR3 protein: CASRLAGVNEQFF. CDR3 bases: TGTGCCAGCAGACTAGCGGGAGTCAATGAGCAGTTCTTC.

The rearrangement links TRBV6-1 to TRBJ1-2, with D unresolved. The germline V and J ends were trimmed by 0 bases and 5 bases, with 13 bases remaining between them. Germline CDR1 is MNHNS and CDR2 is SASEGT. This CDR3 contains 15 residues. CDR3 DNA: TGTGCCAGCAGTGAAGCGATAGGAGAGCCTTATGGCTACACCTTC. Its translation is CASSEAIGEPYGYTF.

The V and J genes are TRBV6-6 and TRBJ2-1; 8 nucleotides agree with TRBD2. The V segment lost 5 bases and the J segment 9 bases; nucleotides outside the gene matches: 6. The CDR3 length is 13 residues. The germline V gene encodes CDR1 MNHNY and CDR2 SVGAGI (reference sequence). DNA of the CDR3: TGTGCCAGCAGTCCTCAAGCGGGAGTTGAGCAGTTCTTC. This sequence encodes CASSPQAGVEQFF.

The chain combines TRBV15 with TRBJ1-4; D is uncertain. In germline, CDR1 is LNHNV, CDR2 YYDKDF (reference sequence). The CDR3 contains 16 residues. Trimming shortened V by 3 bases and J by 0 bases, and 11 bases separated the two germline ends. The CDR3 bases are TGTGCCACCAGCAGCAGGCCGGAGTCAACTAATGAAAAACTGTTTTTT. Amino acids: CATSSRPESTNEKLFF.

This clone has only one observation. V gene TRBV5-4 combines with J gene TRBJ2-5; 9 bases are shared with TRBD1. Germline V gene lookup returns CDR1 SGHNT and CDR2 YYREEE (reference sequence). Trimming took 4 bases from V and 1 from J; bases not matched to a gene: 5. This CDR3 has 15 residues. The CDR3 region has the DNA TGTGCCAGCAGCATGGGACAGGGCTTCCAAGAGACCCAGTACTTC. Residues: CASSMGQGFQETQYF.

The V gene is TRBV11-2, the J gene TRBJ2-1; 9 bases are shared with TRBD2. J lost 9 bases, V lost 2 bases, and 5 bases had no gene match. CDR1 is SGHAT and CDR2 is FQNNGV in the germline V gene. The CDR3 length is 14 residues. The CDR3: CASSLSGGRGEQFF. In nucleotides, the CDR3 is TGTGCCAGCAGCTTATCCGGCGGGAGGGGTGAGCAGTTCTTC.

This clone was found many times. The chain combines TRBV2 with TRBJ1-5; the D is unclear. Trimming took off 2 bases at V and 0 bases at J, with 17 bases between the two ends. The CDR3 consists of 18 residues. In germline, CDR1 is SNHLY, CDR2 FYNNEI. DNA of the CDR3: TGTGCCAGCAGTGAAACGGGGATTTTTAGGTATAGCAATCAGCCCCAGCATTTT. It codes for CASSETGIFRYSNQPQHF.

This clone has only one observation. The V gene is TRBV28, the J gene TRBJ2-5; 7 bases are a match to TRBD1. Germline-derived CDR1 and CDR2 are MDHEN and SYDVKM. With V trimmed by 5 bases and J by 4 bases, 10 bases remained unmatched. CDR3 size: 15 residues. The CDR3 DNA reads as TGTGCCAGCAGTCCACTGACAGGGTCGGTAGAGACCCAGTACTTC. Translation: CASSPLTGSVETQYF.

V is TRBV30 and J is TRBJ2-5; weak D call: TRBD1 (5 bases). This CDR3 region has 14 residues. V lost 1 base and J lost 3, with 12 bases in between. Looked up from germline, CDR1 is GTSNPN and CDR2 is SVGIG (reference sequence). CDR3 sequence reads: CAWSAAGMKETQYF. Written as DNA, the CDR3 is TGTGCCTGGAGTGCGGCAGGGATGAAAGAGACCCAGTACTTC.

V is TRBV9 and J is TRBJ2-3, with TRBD2 as a possible D gene (5 bases). Trimming removed 4 bases at V and 2 bases at J, with 14 bases between. The CDR3 runs 15 residues. Germline V lookup: CDR1 SGDLS, CDR2 YYNGEE. The CDR3 nucleotides are TGTGCCAGCAGCCTCGGGGTCGGGCACACAGATACGCAGTATTTT. This encodes CASSLGVGHTDTQYF.

The rearrangement joins TRBV25-1 to TRBJ1-4; 9 bases agree with TRBD1. This CDR3 is 14 amino acids long. V was pared by 4 bases and J by 8 bases, with 5 bases of the junction left unmatched. The V gene's germline CDR1 is MGHDK and CDR2 SYGVNS. The chain's CDR3 is CASSGTGEVEKLFF. CDR3 coding DNA: TGTGCCAGCAGTGGGACAGGGGAAGTCGAAAAACTGTTTTTT. The whole variable domain, filled in from reference TRBV25-1 and TRBJ1-4, reads EADIYQTPRYLVIGTGKKITLECSQTMGHDKMYWYQQDPGMELHLIHYSYGVNSTEKGDLSSESTVSRIRTEHFPLTLESARPSHTSQYLCASSGTGEVEKLFFGSGTQLSVL.